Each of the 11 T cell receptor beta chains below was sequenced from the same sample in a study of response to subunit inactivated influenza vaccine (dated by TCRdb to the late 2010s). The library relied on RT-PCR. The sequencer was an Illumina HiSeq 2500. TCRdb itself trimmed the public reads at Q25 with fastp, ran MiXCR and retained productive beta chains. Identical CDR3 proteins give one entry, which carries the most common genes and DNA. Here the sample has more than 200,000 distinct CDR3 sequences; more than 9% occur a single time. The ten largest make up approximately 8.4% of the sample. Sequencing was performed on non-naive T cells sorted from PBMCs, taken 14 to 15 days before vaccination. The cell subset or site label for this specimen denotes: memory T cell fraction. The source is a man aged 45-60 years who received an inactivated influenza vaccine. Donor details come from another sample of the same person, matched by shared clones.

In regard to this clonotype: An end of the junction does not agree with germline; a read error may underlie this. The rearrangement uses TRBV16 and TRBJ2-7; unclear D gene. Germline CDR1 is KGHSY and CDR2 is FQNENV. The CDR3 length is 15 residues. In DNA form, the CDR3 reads TGCTCCAGCAGCCAAGATGGGCAGGATTGGAACGAGCAGTACTTC. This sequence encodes CSSSQDGQDWNEQYF.

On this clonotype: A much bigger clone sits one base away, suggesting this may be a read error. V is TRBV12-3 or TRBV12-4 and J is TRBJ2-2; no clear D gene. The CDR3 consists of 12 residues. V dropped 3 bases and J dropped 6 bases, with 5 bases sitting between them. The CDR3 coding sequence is TGTGCCAGCAGTTTCGGACCCGGGGAGCTGTTTTTT. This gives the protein CASSFGPGELFF.

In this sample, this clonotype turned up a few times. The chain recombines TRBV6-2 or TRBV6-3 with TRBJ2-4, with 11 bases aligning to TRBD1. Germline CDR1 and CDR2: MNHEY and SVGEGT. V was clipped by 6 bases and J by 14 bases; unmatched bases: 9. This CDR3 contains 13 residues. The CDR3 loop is CASRAGTGGFEYF. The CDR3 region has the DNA TGTGCCAGCAGGGCCGGGACAGGGGGTTTTGAGTACTTC.

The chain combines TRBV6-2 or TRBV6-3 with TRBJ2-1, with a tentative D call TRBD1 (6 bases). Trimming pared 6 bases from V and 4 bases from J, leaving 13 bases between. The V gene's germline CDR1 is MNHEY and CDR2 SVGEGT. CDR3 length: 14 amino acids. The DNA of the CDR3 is TGTGCCAGCAGAGACCCCGGACAGTACAATGAGCAGTTCTTC. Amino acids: CASRDPGQYNEQFF.

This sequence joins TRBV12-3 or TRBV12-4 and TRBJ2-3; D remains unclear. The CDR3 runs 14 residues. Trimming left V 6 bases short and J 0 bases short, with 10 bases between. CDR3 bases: TGTGCCAGCAGCCAGGTATCTAGCACAGATACGCAGTATTTT. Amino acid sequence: CASSQVSSTDTQYF.

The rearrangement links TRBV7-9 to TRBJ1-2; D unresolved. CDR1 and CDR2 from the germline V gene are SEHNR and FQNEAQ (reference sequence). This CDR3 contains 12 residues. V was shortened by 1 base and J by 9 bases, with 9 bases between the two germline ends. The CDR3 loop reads CASSLEEVRYTF. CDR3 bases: TGTGCCAGCAGCTTAGAAGAAGTTCGCTACACCTTC.

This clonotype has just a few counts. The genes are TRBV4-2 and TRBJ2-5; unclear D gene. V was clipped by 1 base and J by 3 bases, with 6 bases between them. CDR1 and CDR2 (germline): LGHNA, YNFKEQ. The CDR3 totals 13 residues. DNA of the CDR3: TGTGCCAGCAGCCAAGCCATAGAAGAGACCCAGTACTTC. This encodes CASSQAIEETQYF.

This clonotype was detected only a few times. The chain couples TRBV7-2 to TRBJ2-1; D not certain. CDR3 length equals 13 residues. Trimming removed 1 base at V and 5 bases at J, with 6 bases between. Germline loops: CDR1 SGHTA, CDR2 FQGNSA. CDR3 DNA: TGTGCCAGCAGCTTAGTTTTAAACAATGAGCAGTTCTTC. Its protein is CASSLVLNNEQFF.

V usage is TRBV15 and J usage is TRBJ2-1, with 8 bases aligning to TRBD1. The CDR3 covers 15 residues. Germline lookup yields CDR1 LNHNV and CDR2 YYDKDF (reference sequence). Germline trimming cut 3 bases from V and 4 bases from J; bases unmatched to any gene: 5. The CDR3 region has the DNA TGTGCCACCAGCAGCCCCCGGGACAGGTACAATGAGCAGTTCTTC. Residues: CATSSPRDRYNEQFF. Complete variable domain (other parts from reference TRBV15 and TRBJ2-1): DAMVIQNPRYQVTQFGKPVTLSCSQTLNHNVMYWYQQKSSQAPKLLFHYYDKDFNNEADTPDNFQSRRPNTSFCFLDIRSPGLGDTAMYLCATSSPRDRYNEQFFGPGTRLTVL.

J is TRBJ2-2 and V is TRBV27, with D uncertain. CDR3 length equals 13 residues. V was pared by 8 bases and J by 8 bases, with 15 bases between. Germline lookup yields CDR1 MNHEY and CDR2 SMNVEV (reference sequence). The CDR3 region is CASRFVGIGELFF. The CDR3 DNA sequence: TGTGCCAGCCGATTCGTAGGGATTGGGGAGCTGTTTTTT.

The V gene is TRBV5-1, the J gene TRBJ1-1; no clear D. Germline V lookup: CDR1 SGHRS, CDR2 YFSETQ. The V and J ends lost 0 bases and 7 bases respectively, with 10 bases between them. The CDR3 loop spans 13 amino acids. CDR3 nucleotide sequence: TGCGCCAGCAGCTTGGCCTTACGATTTGAAGCTTTCTTT. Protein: CASSLALRFEAFF.